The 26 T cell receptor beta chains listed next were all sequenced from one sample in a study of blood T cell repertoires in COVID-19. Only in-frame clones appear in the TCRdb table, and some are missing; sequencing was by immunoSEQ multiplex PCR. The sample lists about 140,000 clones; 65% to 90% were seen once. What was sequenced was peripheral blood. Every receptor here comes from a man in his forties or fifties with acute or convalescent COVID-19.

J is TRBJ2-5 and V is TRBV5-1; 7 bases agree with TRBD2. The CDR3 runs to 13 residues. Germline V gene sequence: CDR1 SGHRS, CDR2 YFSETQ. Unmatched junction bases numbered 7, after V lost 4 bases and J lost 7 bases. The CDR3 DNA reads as TGCGCCAGCAGCCCCCGGGGGGATGTGACCCAGTACTTC. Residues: CASSPRGDVTQYF.

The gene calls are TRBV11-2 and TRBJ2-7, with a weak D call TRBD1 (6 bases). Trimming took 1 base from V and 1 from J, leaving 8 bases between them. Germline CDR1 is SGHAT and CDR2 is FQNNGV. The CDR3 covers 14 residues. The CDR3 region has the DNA TGTGCCAGCAGCTTAGCGGGGACATCCTACGAGCAGTACTTC. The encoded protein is CASSLAGTSYEQYF.

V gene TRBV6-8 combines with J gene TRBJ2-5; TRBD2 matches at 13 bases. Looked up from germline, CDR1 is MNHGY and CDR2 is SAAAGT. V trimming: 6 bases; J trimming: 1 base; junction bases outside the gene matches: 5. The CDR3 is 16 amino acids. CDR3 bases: TGTGCCAGCAGACCGACTAGCGGGGGGATCCAAGAGACCCAGTACTTC. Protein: CASRPTSGGIQETQYF.

CDR3 loop: CASSQLGDRAGANVLTF. Written as DNA, the CDR3 is TGTGCCAGCAGCCAACTCGGCGACCGGGCTGGGGCCAACGTCCTGACTTTC. The chain joins TRBV9 to TRBJ2-6; D uncertain. V lost 4 bases, J lost 2 bases, and 16 bases lay in between. The CDR3 is 17 amino acids. Germline-derived CDR1 and CDR2 are SGDLS and YYNGEE. The full variable domain, with the rest looked up from reference TRBV9 and TRBJ2-6, is DSGVTQTPKHLITATGQRVTLRCSPRSGDLSVYWYQQSLDQGLQFLIQYYNGEERAKGNILERFSAQQFPDLHSELNLSSLELGDSALYFCASSQLGDRAGANVLTFGAGSRLTVL.

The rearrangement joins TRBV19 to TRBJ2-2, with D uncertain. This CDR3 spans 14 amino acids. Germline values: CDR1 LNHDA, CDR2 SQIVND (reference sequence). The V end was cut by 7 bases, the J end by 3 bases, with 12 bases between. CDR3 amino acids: CASIPSEHTGELFF. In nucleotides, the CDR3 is TGTGCCAGTATCCCAAGCGAACACACCGGGGAGCTGTTTTTT.

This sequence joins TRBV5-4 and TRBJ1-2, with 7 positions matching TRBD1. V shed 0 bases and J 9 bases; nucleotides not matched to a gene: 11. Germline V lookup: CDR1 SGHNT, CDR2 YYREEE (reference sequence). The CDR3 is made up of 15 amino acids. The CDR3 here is CASSLDGWDSNSYTF. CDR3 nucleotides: TGTGCCAGCAGCTTGGACGGGTGGGACAGCAACAGCTACACCTTC.

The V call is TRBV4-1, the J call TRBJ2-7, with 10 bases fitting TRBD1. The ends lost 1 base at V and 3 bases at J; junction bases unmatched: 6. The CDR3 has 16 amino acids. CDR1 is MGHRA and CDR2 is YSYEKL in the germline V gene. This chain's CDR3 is CASSQAPGQGFYEQYF. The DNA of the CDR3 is TGCGCCAGCAGCCAAGCCCCGGGACAGGGGTTCTACGAGCAGTACTTC.

CDR3 coding DNA: TGTGCCAGCAGCTTAACCGGAGGGACTAGCGGCAATGAGCAGTTCTTC. Protein product: CASSLTGGTSGNEQFF. The chain carries TRBV7-3 and TRBJ2-1, with TRBD2 matching over 11 bases. CDR3 length equals 16 residues. CDR1 and CDR2 (germline): SGHTA, FQGTGA. J lost 6 bases, V lost 0 bases, and 4 bases had no gene match.

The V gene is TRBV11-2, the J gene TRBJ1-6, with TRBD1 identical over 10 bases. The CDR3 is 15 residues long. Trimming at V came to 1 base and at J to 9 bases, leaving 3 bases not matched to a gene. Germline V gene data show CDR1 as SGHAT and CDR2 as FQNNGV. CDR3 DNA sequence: TGTGCCAGCAGCTTAGTGGGGACAGGGGTTTCACCCCTCCACTTT. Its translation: CASSLVGTGVSPLHF.

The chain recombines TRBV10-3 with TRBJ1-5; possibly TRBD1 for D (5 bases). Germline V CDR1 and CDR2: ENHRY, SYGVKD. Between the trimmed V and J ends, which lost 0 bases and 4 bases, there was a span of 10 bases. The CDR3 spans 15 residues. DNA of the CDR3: TGTGCCATCAGTGAGTCGCAGGGATGGAATCAGCCCCAGCATTTT. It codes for CAISESQGWNQPQHF.

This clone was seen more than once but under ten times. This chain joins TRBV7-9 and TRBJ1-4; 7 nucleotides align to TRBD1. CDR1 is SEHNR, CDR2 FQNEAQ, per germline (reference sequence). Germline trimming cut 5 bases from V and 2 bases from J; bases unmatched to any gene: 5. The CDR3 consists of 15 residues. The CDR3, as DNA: TGTGCCAGCAGCCTGGAACAGGGGACTAATGAAAAACTGTTTTTT. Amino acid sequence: CASSLEQGTNEKLFF.

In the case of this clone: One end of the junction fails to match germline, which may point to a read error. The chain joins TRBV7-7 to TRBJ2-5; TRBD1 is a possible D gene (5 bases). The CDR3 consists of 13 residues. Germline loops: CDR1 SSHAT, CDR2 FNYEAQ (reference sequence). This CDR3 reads CASSLRGQETQYF. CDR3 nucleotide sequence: TGTGCTAGCAGCCTAAGGGGCCAAGAGACCCAGTACTTC. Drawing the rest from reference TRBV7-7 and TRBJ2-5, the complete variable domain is GAGVSQSPRYKVTKRGQDVTLRCDPISSHATLYWYQQALGQGPEFLTYFNYEAQPDKSGLPSDRFSAERPEGSISTLTIQRTEQRDSAMYRCASSLRGQETQYFGPGTRLLVL.

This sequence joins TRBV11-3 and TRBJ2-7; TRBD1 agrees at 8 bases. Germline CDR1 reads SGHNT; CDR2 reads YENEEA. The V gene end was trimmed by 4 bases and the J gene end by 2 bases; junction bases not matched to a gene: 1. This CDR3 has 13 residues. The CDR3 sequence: CASSSGGTYEQYF. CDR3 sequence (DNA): TGTGCCAGCAGCTCAGGGGGCACCTACGAGCAGTACTTC.

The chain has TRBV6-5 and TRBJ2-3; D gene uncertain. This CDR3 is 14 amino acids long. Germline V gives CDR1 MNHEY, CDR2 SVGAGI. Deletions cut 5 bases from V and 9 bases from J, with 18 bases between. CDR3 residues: CASSPESYSETQYF. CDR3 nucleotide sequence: TGTGCCAGCAGTCCTGAAAGTTACTCCGAAACGCAGTATTTT.

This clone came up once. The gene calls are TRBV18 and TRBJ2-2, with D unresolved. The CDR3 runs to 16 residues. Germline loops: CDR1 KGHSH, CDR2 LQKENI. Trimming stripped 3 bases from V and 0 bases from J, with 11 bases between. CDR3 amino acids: CASSPNPTPNTGELFF. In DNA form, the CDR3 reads TGTGCCAGCTCACCTAACCCTACTCCGAACACCGGGGAGCTGTTTTTT. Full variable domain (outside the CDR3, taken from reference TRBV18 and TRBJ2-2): NAGVMQNPRHLVRRRGQEARLRCSPMKGHSHVYWYRQLPEEGLKFMVYLQKENIIDESGMPKERFSAEFPKEGPSILRIQQVVRGDSAAYFCASSPNPTPNTGELFFGEGSRLTVL.

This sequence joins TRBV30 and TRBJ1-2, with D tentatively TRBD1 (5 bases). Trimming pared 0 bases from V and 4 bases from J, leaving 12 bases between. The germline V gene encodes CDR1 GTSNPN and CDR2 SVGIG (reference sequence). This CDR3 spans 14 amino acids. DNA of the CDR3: TGTGCCTGGAGTGTCGGCGGGGGTTCCTATGGCTACACCTTC. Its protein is CAWSVGGGSYGYTF.

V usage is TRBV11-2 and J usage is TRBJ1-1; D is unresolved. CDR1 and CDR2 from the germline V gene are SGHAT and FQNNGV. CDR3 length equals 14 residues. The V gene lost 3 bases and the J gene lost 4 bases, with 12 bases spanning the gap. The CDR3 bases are TGTGCCAGCAGCTTTGGTGTGTTCAGCACTGAAGCTTTCTTT. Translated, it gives CASSFGVFSTEAFF.

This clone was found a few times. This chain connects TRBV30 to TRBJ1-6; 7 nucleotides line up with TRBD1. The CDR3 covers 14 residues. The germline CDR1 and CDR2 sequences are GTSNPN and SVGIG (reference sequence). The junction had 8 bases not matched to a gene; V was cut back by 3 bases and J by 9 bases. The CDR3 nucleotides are TGTGCCTGGAGCTGGGACAGTCTGAGTTCACCCCTCCACTTT. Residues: CAWSWDSLSSPLHF.

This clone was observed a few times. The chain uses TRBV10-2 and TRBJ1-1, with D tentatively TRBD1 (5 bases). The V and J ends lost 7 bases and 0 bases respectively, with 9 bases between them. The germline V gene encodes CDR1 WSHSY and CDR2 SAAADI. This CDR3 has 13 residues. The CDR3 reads CASTQGMNTEAFF. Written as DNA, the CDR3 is TGCGCCAGCACGCAGGGAATGAACACTGAAGCTTTCTTT.

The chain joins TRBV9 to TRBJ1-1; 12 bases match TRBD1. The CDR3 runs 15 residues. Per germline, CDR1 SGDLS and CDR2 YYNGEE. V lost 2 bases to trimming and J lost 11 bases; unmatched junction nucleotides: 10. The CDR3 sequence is CASSVGTGGADWAFF. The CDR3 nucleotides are TGTGCCAGCAGCGTGGGGACAGGGGGCGCGGATTGGGCTTTCTTT.

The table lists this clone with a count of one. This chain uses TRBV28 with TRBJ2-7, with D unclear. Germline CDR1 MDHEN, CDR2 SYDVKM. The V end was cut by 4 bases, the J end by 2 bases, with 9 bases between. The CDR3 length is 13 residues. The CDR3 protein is CASSSQAPYEQYF. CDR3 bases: TGTGCCAGCAGTTCTCAGGCCCCCTACGAGCAGTACTTC.

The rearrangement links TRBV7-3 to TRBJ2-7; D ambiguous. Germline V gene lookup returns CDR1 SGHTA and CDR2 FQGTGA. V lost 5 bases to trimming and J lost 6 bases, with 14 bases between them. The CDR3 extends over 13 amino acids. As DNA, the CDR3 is TGTGCCAGCAGCCTCCGCCGAGGCGGCGAGCAGTACTTC. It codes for CASSLRRGGEQYF.

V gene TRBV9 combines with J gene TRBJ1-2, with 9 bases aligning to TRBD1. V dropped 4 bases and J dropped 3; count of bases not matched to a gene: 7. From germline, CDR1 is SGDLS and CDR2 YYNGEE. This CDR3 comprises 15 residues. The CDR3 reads CASSPRTGVDYGYTF. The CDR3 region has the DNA TGTGCCAGCAGCCCCCGGACAGGGGTGGACTATGGCTACACCTTC.

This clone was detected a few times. The DNA of the CDR3 is TGTGCCAGCATAACACCGGGACAGGGGAATGGTGGCTACACCTTC. Translation gives CASITPGQGNGGYTF. V is TRBV6-5 and J is TRBJ1-2; TRBD1 aligns across 10 bases. Per the germline V gene, CDR1 is MNHEY and CDR2 is SVGAGI. V lost 7 bases, J lost 7 bases, and 12 bases stayed unmatched. The CDR3 contains 15 residues.

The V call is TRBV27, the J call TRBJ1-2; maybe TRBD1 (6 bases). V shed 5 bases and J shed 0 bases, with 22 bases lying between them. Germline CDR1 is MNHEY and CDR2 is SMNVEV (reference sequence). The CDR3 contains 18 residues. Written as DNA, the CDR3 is TGTGCCAGCAGTCAAAAAATGTTCACAGGGAAGGCTAACTATGGCTACACCTTC. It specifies CASSQKMFTGKANYGYTF.

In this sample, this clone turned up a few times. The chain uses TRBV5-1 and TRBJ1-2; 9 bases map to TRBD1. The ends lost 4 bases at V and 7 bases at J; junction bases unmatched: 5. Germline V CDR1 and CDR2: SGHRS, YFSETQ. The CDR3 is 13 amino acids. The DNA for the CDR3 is TGCGCCAGCAGCCTTGGACAGGGGATTGGCTACACCTTC. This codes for CASSLGQGIGYTF. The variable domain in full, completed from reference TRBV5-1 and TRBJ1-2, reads KAGVTQTPRYLIKTRGQQVTLSCSPISGHRSVSWYQQTPGQGLQFLFEYFSETQRNKGNFPGRFSGRQFSNSRSEMNVSTLELGDSALYLCASSLGQGIGYTFGSGTRLTVV.